What follows are 22 T cell receptor beta chains derived from one specimen sequenced in a study of T cells in women clearing cervical HPV infection. TCRdb's table, derived via immunoSEQ multiplex PCR, lists solely in-frame clones and lacks some. The sample table includes roughly 22,000 clones. The specimen sequenced was blood buffy coat. Receptors originate from a woman between 18 and 70 years old with a cervical HPV16 infection that either progressed to CIN3+ or cleared (not recorded which).

On this clone itself: The missing CDR3 end, 3 residues past where the read stops, is filled in from the germline J gene. The chain combines TRBV11-2 with TRBJ1-2; D gene uncertain. The ends were cut back, 0 bases at V and 2 bases at J, with 10 bases in the middle. Germline-derived CDR1 and CDR2 are SGHAT and FQNNGV. This CDR3 is 15 amino acids long. CDR3 DNA, as far as it was read: TGTGCCAGCAGCTTAGAATCCCGGGGAAACTATGGC. It yields the protein CASSLESRGNYG. The whole CDR3 reads CASSLESRGNYGYTF.

Note on this clone: The read ends 3 residues before the CDR3 terminus; that terminus is restored from the germline J gene. The chain carries TRBV11-1 and TRBJ1-1; 9 bases agree with TRBD1. Germline V CDR1 and CDR2: SGHAT, FQDESV (reference sequence). V shed 8 bases, J shed 4 bases, and the junction held 8 bases outside the gene matches. The CDR3 is 14 residues long. Partial CDR3 DNA: TGTGCCAGCGGGGGGACAGGGTTGCGCACTGAA. Its translation is CASGGTGLRTE. The full CDR3 protein is CASGGTGLRTEAFF.

Comment on this clone: The read terminates 3 residues ahead of where the CDR3 ends, so the germline J gene completes it. J is TRBJ2-2 and V is TRBV30, with D tentatively TRBD1 (6 bases). CDR1 and CDR2 (germline): GTSNPN, SVGIG (reference sequence). This CDR3 comprises 15 residues. Trimming pared 6 bases from V and 1 base from J, leaving 15 bases between. The CDR3: CACTRGRGNTGELFF. The DNA read from the CDR3 is TGTGCCTGCACCAGGGGCAGGGGGAACACCGGGGAG. Drawing the rest from reference TRBV30 and TRBJ2-2, the complete variable domain is SQTIHQWPATLVQPVGSPLSLECTVEGTSNPNLYWYRQAAGRGLQLLFYSVGIGQISSEVPQNLSASRPQDRQFILSSKKLLLSDSGFYLCACTRGRGNTGELFFGEGSRLTVL.

Turning to this clone: The CDR3 end is not reached by the read, which stops 3 residues before it; the germline J gene fills it in. This rearrangement joins TRBV7-3 to TRBJ2-3; 13 bases line up with TRBD2. CDR3 length: 14 residues. Germline CDR1 reads SGHTA; CDR2 reads FQGTGA. The part of the CDR3 DNA that was read is TGTGCCTCCCGACTAGCGGGAGGCCCAGGGGCG. It specifies CASRLAGGPGA. Given in full, the CDR3 is CASRLAGGPGAQYF.

Of note for this clone: The missing CDR3 end, 3 residues past where the read stops, is filled in from the germline J gene. The chain carries TRBV20-1 and TRBJ2-3, with 10 positions matching TRBD2. The CDR3 spans 13 residues. The junction had 5 bases not matched to a gene; V was cut back by 7 bases and J by 4 bases. The germline CDR1 and CDR2 sequences are DFQATT and SNEGSKA (reference sequence). Partial CDR3 DNA: TGCAGTGTCCTAGCGGGAGTGGCAGATACG. Its translation is CSVLAGVADT. The full CDR3 protein is CSVLAGVADTQYF.

Concerning this clone itself: With the read ending 3 residues before the CDR3 end, the germline J gene is used to fill in that end. The J gene is TRBJ2-1, the V gene TRBV7-3, with a tentative D call TRBD1 (5 bases). V dropped 1 base and J dropped 6 bases, with 7 bases sitting between them. The CDR3 length is 13 residues. Germline CDR1 and CDR2: SGHTA and FQGTGA. This CDR3 is CASSLIGANEQFF. Incomplete CDR3 DNA: TGTGCCAGCAGCTTAATAGGGGCCAATGAG.

A remark on this clone: The read comes to an end 3 residues before the CDR3 does, leaving the germline J gene to fill in the end. The chain is built from TRBV14 and TRBJ2-1; 7 bases fit TRBD1. This CDR3 comprises 15 residues. Per the germline V gene, CDR1 is SGHDN and CDR2 is FVKESK. Trimming at V came to 6 bases and at J to 4 bases, leaving 9 bases not matched to a gene. CDR3 DNA (partial): TGTGCCAGCAGACCGACAGGGTCTGGGTACAATGAG. Its protein product is CASRPTGSGYNE. The entire CDR3 protein is CASRPTGSGYNEQFF. Supplemented by reference TRBV14 and TRBJ2-1, the full variable domain reads EAGVTQFPSHSVIEKGQTVTLRCDPISGHDNLYWYRRVMGKEIKFLLHFVKESKQDESGMPNNRFLAERTGGTYSTLKVQPAELEDSGVYFCASRPTGSGYNEQFFGPGTRLTVL.

Note on this clone: The read gets to within 3 residues of the CDR3 end, and the germline J gene fills in the rest. V is TRBV5-1 and J is TRBJ2-7; 11 nucleotides agree with TRBD2. Germline values: CDR1 SGHRS, CDR2 YFSETQ. Trimming at V came to 5 bases and at J to 2 bases, leaving 6 bases not matched to a gene. The CDR3 sequence is 15 residues long. CDR3 DNA (partial): TGCGCCAGCAGTTCCGGGACTAGCGGTGCCTACGAG. Translation: CASSSGTSGAYE. The CDR3 in its entirety is CASSSGTSGAYEQYF.

Turning to this clone: The read halts 3 residues ahead of the CDR3 end, with the missing end drawn from the germline J gene. The chain recombines TRBV18 with TRBJ1-6, with D perhaps matching TRBD1 (6 bases). Looked up from germline, CDR1 is KGHSH and CDR2 is LQKENI. V lost 6 bases and J lost 7, with 16 bases in between. The CDR3 loop spans 15 amino acids. CDR3 DNA (partial): TGTGCCAGCTCCGGCGGGGGCCCCCAAAATTCACCC. Its protein product is CASSGGGPQNSP. The complete CDR3 sequence is CASSGGGPQNSPLHF.

By frequency, this clone registers medium-sized. The CDR3 end falls 3 residues outside the read, so it is completed with the germline J gene. The J gene is TRBJ2-7, the V gene TRBV18; D is possibly TRBD2 (5 bases). The CDR3 loop spans 16 amino acids. The V end was cut by 0 bases, the J end by 3 bases, with 15 bases between. Per germline, CDR1 KGHSH and CDR2 LQKENI. The sequenced part of the CDR3 DNA is TGTGCCAGCTCACCACCAGGGAGCGGTAAATTCTACGAG. Amino acid sequence: CASSPPGSGKFYE. The whole CDR3 sequence is CASSPPGSGKFYEQYF.

The CDR3 bases that were read are TGTGCCAGCAGCTTAACGCACGGGGTTATCGATGAG. It is translated as CASSLTHGVIDE. The CDR3 in its entirety is CASSLTHGVIDEQFF. The chain joins TRBV7-2 to TRBJ2-1; a possible D gene is TRBD2 (5 bases). The CDR3 end is not reached by the read, which stops 3 residues before it; the germline J gene fills it in. The CDR3 has 15 residues. Germline values: CDR1 SGHTA, CDR2 FQGNSA. V was shortened by 2 bases and J by 8 bases, with 16 bases between the two germline ends.

A remark on this clone: The read is 3 residues too short to cover the CDR3 end, so that end is filled in from the germline J gene. The chain combines TRBV7-8 with TRBJ1-1; tentative D call: TRBD1 (5 bases). Trimming stripped 5 bases from V and 4 bases from J, with 14 bases between. The CDR3 extends over 14 amino acids. The V gene's germline CDR1 is SGHVS and CDR2 FQNEAQ. The CDR3 here is CASSRDSGGTEAFF. The CDR3 DNA, read in part, is TGTGCCAGCAGCCGTGACAGCGGGGGCACTGAA.

On this clone itself: The missing CDR3 end, 3 residues past where the read stops, is filled in from the germline J gene. This chain links TRBV9 with TRBJ2-3; 10 nucleotides line up with TRBD2. Germline trimming cut 3 bases from V and 2 bases from J; bases unmatched to any gene: 6. This CDR3 spans 16 amino acids. The germline CDR1 and CDR2 sequences are SGDLS and YYNGEE. CDR3 DNA, as far as it was read: TGTGCCAGCAGCGATTCTCTAGCGGGAGTCACAGATACG. This sequence encodes CASSDSLAGVTDT. The entire CDR3 protein reads CASSDSLAGVTDTQYF.

Concerning this clone: The observed sequence ends 3 residues before the CDR3 terminus, with the missing tail filled in from the germline J gene. The rearrangement joins TRBV5-6 to TRBJ2-1; 8 positions match TRBD2. V dropped 2 bases and J dropped 6; count of bases not matched to a gene: 7. The CDR3 has 15 amino acids. Germline CDR1 and CDR2: SGHDT and YYEEEE. The CDR3 reads CASSFWGLELNEQFF. The CDR3 DNA, read in part, is TGTGCCAGCAGCTTTTGGGGACTAGAACTCAATGAG.

The CDR3 reads CASSLDYYSSYEQYF. The part of the CDR3 DNA that was read is TGTGCCAGCAGCTTAGATTATTACAGCTCCTACGAG. The chain recombines TRBV11-2 with TRBJ2-7; D is unresolved. The read terminates 3 residues before the CDR3 end, so the remaining end is supplied by the germline J gene. Germline values: CDR1 SGHAT, CDR2 FQNNGV. V lost 0 bases and J 0 bases, leaving 9 bases between the germline ends. The CDR3 spans 15 residues.

To note about this clone: The read is 3 residues too short to cover the CDR3 end, so that end is filled in from the germline J gene. The gene calls are TRBV6-2 or TRBV6-3 and TRBJ2-3; no clear D gene. Germline lookup yields CDR1 MNHEY and CDR2 SVGEGT. Trimming removed 4 bases from V and 4 bases from J, with 9 bases in between. This CDR3 is 13 amino acids long. The CDR3 sequence is CASSLALADTQYF. CDR3 bases read: TGTGCCAGCAGTTTAGCACTCGCAGATACG.

As concerns this clone: With the read ending 3 residues before the CDR3 end, the germline J gene is used to fill in that end. The chain employs TRBV30 and TRBJ1-1, with TRBD1 identical over 8 bases. Germline V lookup: CDR1 GTSNPN, CDR2 SVGIG (reference sequence). V lost 5 bases and J lost 1; bases outside the gene matches: 3. The CDR3 is made up of 13 amino acids. The CDR3 loop reads CAWGGQENTEAFF. The sequenced part of the CDR3 DNA is TGTGCCTGGGGGGGACAGGAGAACACTGAA.

About this clone itself: Sequencing ends 3 residues short of the CDR3 end; the germline J gene provides the rest. The chain employs TRBV28 and TRBJ2-7, with D uncertain. Deletions cut 2 bases from V and 1 base from J, with 15 bases between. The germline gives CDR1 MDHEN, CDR2 SYDVKM. The length of the CDR3 is 16 residues. This CDR3 reads CASSLRGRGWSYEQYF. The DNA read from the CDR3 is TGTGCCAGCAGTTTACGAGGCAGAGGTTGGTCCTACGAG.

Worth noting for this clone: The read falls 3 residues short of the CDR3 end, and the missing part is taken from the germline J gene. The chain carries TRBV7-2 and TRBJ1-4, with TRBD1 matching over 8 bases. The CDR3 has 13 amino acids. CDR1 and CDR2 from the germline V gene are SGHTA and FQGNSA. The J segment lost 7 bases and the V segment lost 4 bases, leaving 2 bases of the junction unmatched. The CDR3: CASSSGGGEKLFF. Incomplete CDR3 DNA: TGTGCCAGCAGCTCAGGGGGCGGTGAAAAA.

In the case of this clone: The read ends 3 residues early relative to the CDR3; the germline J gene fills the gap. This chain joins TRBV7-2 and TRBJ1-2; D perhaps matches TRBD1 (5 bases). Trimming shortened V by 5 bases and J by 4 bases, and 17 bases separated the two germline ends. The CDR3 runs 15 residues. Per germline, CDR1 SGHTA and CDR2 FQGNSA. The CDR3 here is CASSTQGTQIYGYTF. Partial CDR3 DNA: TGTGCCAGCAGCACCCAGGGAACTCAAATCTATGGC.

In regard to this clone: Read data end 3 residues before the CDR3 end; the end is taken from the germline J gene. The chain uses TRBV7-8 and TRBJ2-5; TRBD1 agrees at 8 bases. J was trimmed by 7 bases and V by 5 bases; bases with no gene match: 9. From germline, CDR1 is SGHVS and CDR2 FQNEAQ. This CDR3 contains 14 residues. Here the CDR3 reads CASSLMTGVVTQYF. Incomplete CDR3 DNA: TGTGCCAGCAGCCTGATGACAGGGGTAGTGACC.

As to this clone: The read halts 3 residues ahead of the CDR3 end, with the missing end drawn from the germline J gene. This rearrangement joins TRBV7-9 to TRBJ2-7; 7 nucleotides line up with TRBD2. The CDR3 is 12 residues long. The germline gives CDR1 SEHNR, CDR2 FQNEAQ (reference sequence). Unmatched junction bases numbered 3, after V lost 8 bases and J lost 2 bases. The CDR3 DNA, read in part, is TGTGCCAGCGGGACTACTACCTACGAG. Its protein is CASGTTTYE. The whole CDR3 region reads CASGTTTYEQYF. The entire variable domain, with the rest obtained from reference TRBV7-9 and TRBJ2-7, is as follows: DTGVSQNPRHKITKRGQNVTFRCDPISEHNRLYWYRQTLGQGPEFLTYFQNEAQLEKSRLLSDRFSAERPKGSFSTLEIQRTEQGDSAMYLCASGTTTYEQYFGPGTRLTVT.